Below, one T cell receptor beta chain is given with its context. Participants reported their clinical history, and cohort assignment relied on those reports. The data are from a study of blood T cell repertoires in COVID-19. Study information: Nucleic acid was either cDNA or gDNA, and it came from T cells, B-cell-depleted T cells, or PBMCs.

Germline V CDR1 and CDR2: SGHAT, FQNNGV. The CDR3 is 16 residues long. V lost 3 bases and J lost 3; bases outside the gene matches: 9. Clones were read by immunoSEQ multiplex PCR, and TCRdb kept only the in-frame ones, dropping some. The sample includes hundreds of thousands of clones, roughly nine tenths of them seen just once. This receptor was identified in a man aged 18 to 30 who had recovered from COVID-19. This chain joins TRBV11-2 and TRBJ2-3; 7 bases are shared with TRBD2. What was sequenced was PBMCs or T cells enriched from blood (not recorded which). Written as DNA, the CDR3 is TGTGCCAGCAGCTTCATCCTCGTGGGGGGGACAGATACGCAGTATTTT. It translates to CASSFILVGGTDTQYF.